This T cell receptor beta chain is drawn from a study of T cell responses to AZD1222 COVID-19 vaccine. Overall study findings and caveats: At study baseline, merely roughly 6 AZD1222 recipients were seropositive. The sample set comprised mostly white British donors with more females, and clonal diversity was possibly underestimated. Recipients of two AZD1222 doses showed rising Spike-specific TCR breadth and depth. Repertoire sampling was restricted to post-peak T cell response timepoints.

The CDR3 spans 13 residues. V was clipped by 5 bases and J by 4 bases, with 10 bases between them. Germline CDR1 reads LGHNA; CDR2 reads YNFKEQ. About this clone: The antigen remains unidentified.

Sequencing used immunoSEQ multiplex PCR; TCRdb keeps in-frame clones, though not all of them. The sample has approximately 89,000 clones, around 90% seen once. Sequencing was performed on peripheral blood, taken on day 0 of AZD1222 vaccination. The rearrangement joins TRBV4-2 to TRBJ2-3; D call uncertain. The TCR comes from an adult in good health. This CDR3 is CASSARAADTQYF. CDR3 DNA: TGTGCCAGCAGCGCTCGGGCGGCAGATACGCAGTATTTT.